The sequence of this T cell receptor (beta chain) was determined in a study of T cells expressing NK-cell markers. Study conclusions and caveats: The study found dominant NKG2C+ clonotypes at 1.0-7.0% of CD8+ T cells in five or six donors. Also leading the CD3+CD56-NKG2C+ fraction in a handful of donors were these clonotypes.

Comments on this clonotype: Its antigen is undetermined.

TCR beta cDNA was made by 5'RACE template switching with UMIs. Reprocessing the 5' RACE reads, TCRdb reports a single entry for every CDR3 protein and omits DNA. Found here are 140,000 to 150,000 distinct CDR3 sequences; the top ten clones hold roughly 12%. Sample: blood T cells: a sorted CD56 or NKG2C T cell subset, CD4+ or CD8+ T cells, or bulk PBMC T cells (not recorded which). The sequence was collected from a man younger than 35 in good health.

This CDR3 reads CAWSGTSGNYNEQFF. The chain uses TRBV30 and TRBJ2-1; TCRdb picks TRBD2, but there is no DNA to check that call. Looked up from germline, CDR1 is GTSNPN and CDR2 is SVGIG (reference sequence). The CDR3 sequence is 15 residues long.